This T cell receptor (beta chain) stems from a study of Ad26.COV2.S vaccination and SARS-CoV-2 variants. Overall study context: Trial arm assignment for the donor was COV1001 Ad26.COV2.S.

Data came from immunoSEQ multiplex PCR; TCRdb stores just in-frame clones and leaves some out. The sample lists about 680,000 clones, roughly nine tenths occurring once. V shed 6 bases and J shed 0 bases, with 17 bases lying between them. The CDR3 extends over 16 amino acids. Germline V gene sequence: CDR1 SNHLY, CDR2 FYNNEI. Treatment given: approximately 18 received Ad26.COV2.S at low or high dose, single or two shots; 5 received placebo; per-sample allocation not given. The study sampled participants on day 63 after the first vaccine or placebo injection. An adult aged 18-55 years in Boston served as the donor.

The chain is built from TRBV2 and TRBJ2-5; D is ambiguous. This TCR was recovered from a person aged 18 to 59 who received the Ad26.COV2.S COVID-19 vaccine or a placebo. The sequences come from peripheral blood, collected in a trial of Ad26.COV2.S vaccine versus placebo. In DNA form, the CDR3 reads TGTGCCAGCAGCCAAGGCCAGCGCCAGTACCAAGAGACCCAGTACTTC. Its protein product is CASSQGQRQYQETQYF.